The clone carrying this TCR beta chain has just a few counts. Original processing notes: How many nucleated cells were present was estimated from reference gene primer amplification. TCRdb keeps only in-frame clones here, not all; method: immunoSEQ multiplex PCR. V and J calls and clone size are as listed in that table; D and trimming were resolved from the DNA. This table has about 220,000 clones, more than 70% appearing once. This specimen comes from a study of blood T cell repertoires in COVID-19. Study in general: Acute-phase and convalescent COVID-19 samples originated in the United States, Italy and Spain. Sources were T cells, B-cell-depleted T cells, or PBMCs; the material itself was cDNA or gDNA.

The clonotype was recovered from a human donor in a cohort sampled during active COVID-19. The sequencing sample was made of peripheral blood.

For the CDR3, the DNA is TGTGCCAGCAGTTTATGGGAGGTCAGGGGGAGGACGAGCAATCAGCCCCAGCATTTT. Amino acid sequence: CASSLWEVRGRTSNQPQHF. The chain links TRBV28 to TRBJ1-5; TRBD1 agrees at 7 bases. V was clipped by 0 bases and J by 1 base; unmatched bases: 12. CDR1 and CDR2 from the germline V gene are MDHEN and SYDVKM. The CDR3 loop spans 19 amino acids.